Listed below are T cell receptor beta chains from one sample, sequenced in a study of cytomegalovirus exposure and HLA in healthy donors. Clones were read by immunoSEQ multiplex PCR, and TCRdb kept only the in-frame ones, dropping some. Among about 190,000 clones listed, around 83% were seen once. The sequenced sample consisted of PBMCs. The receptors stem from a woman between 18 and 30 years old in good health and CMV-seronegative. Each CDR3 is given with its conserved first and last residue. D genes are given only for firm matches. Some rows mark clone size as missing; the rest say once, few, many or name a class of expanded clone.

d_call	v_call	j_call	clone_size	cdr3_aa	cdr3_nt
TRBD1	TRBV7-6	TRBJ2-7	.	CASTPRPGQGRYEQYF	TGTGCCAGCACCCCTCGACCGGGACAGGGGCGGTACGAGCAGTACTTC
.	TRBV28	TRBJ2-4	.	CATRGAPVDIQYF	TGTGCCACCAGGGGGGCGCCAGTGGACATTCAGTACTTC
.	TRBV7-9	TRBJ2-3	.	CASSLWRGPGADTQYF	TGTGCCAGCAGCTTATGGCGGGGCCCCGGGGCCGATACGCAGTATTTT
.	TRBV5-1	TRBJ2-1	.	CASSPPGRADNEQFF	TGCGCCAGCAGCCCCCCCGGCAGGGCGGACAATGAGCAGTTCTTC
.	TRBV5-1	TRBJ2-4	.	CASSPDNLAKNIQYF	TGCGCCAGCAGCCCAGACAACTTAGCCAAAAACATTCAGTACTTC
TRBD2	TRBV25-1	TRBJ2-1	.	CASSSWRGGSYNEQFF	TGTGCCAGCAGTTCCTGGCGGGGGGGTTCCTACAATGAGCAGTTCTTC
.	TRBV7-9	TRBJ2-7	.	CASSSRTVVDEQYF	TGTGCCAGCAGCTCCCGAACGGTGGTTGACGAGCAGTACTTC
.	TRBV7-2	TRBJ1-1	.	CASSSQGRTEAFF	TGTGCCAGCAGCTCCCAGGGGCGCACTGAAGCTTTCTTT
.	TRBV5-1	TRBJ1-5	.	CASSLGGTPGNQPQHF	TGCGCCAGCAGCTTGGGAGGGACACCAGGTAATCAGCCCCAGCATTTT
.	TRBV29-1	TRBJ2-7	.	CSAQAGTWPYEQYF	TGCAGCGCACAGGCCGGGACATGGCCCTACGAGCAGTACTTC
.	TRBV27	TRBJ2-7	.	CASSFAGAYEQYF	TGTGCCAGCAGTTTCGCAGGGGCCTACGAGCAGTACTTC
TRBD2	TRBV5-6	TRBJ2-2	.	CASSSSGRAPNTGELFF	TGTGCCAGCAGCTCTAGCGGGAGGGCACCGAACACCGGGGAGCTGTTTTTT
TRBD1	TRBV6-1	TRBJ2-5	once	CASSVQGLLAETQYF	TGTGCCAGCAGTGTACAGGGGTTGTTGGCAGAGACCCAGTACTTC
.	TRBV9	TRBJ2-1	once	CASSVAGGKQFF	TGTGCCAGCAGCGTAGCAGGAGGGAAGCAGTTCTTC
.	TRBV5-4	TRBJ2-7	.	CASSLRESYEQYF	TGTGCCAGCAGCTTGCGGGAGTCCTACGAGCAGTACTTC
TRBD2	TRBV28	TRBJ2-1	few	CASGAGEREQFF	TGTGCCAGCGGAGCGGGAGAAAGGGAGCAGTTCTTC
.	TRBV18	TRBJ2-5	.	CASSVTGRGLQETQYF	TGTGCCAGCTCGGTCACAGGGCGCGGCCTCCAAGAGACCCAGTACTTC
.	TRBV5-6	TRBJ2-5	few	CASSRTVETQYF	TGTGCCAGCAGCCGGACAGTAGAGACCCAGTACTTC
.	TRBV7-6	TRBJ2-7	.	CATRVNGGDEQYF	TGTGCCACGAGGGTGAACGGTGGCGACGAGCAGTACTTC
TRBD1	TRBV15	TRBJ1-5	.	CATSRGQGRRLGGNQPQHF	TGTGCCACCAGCAGGGGACAGGGGAGGCGACTGGGCGGCAATCAGCCCCAGCATTTT
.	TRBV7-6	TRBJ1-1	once	CASSPTPGDVNTEAFF	TGTGCCAGCAGCCCGACTCCAGGGGACGTGAACACTGAAGCTTTCTTT
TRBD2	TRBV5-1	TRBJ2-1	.	CASSLGGAGAEQFF	TGCGCCAGCAGCTTGGGCGGGGCGGGAGCTGAGCAGTTCTTC
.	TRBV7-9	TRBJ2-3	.	CASSLARSGDTQYF	TGTGCCAGCAGCTTAGCGCGGAGCGGGGATACGCAGTATTTT
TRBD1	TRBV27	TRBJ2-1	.	CASTTGGFYNEQFF	TGTGCCAGCACTACAGGGGGCTTCTACAATGAGCAGTTCTTC
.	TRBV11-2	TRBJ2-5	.	CASSFGQRETQYF	TGTGCCAGCAGCTTTGGGCAGCGGGAGACCCAGTACTTC